Listed here are 27 T cell receptor beta chains from one sample, sequenced in a study of shared clonotypes between healthy human individuals. Using immunoSEQ multiplex PCR, the repertoire was profiled, and TCRdb retains in-frame clones only, with some absent. The table has around 1,000,000 clones, 77% seen once. Sequencing was carried out using memory CD4+ T cells from PBMCs. Subset given: CD45RA-negative fraction. Receptors were obtained from a man aged 18-30 years in good health. Some clones in this sample may be carry-over from other donors' samples.

The gene calls are TRBV28 and TRBJ2-5; 10 bases line up with TRBD2. In germline, CDR1 is MDHEN, CDR2 SYDVKM. The CDR3 is made up of 16 amino acids. Germline trimming cut 1 base from V and 5 bases from J; bases unmatched to any gene: 7. The CDR3 is CASSLFGSGRRETQYF. DNA for the CDR3: TGTGCCAGCAGTTTATTTGGTAGCGGGAGGCGGGAGACCCAGTACTTC.

The chain links TRBV5-6 to TRBJ1-4, with D unresolved. The CDR3 loop spans 16 amino acids. V lost 2 bases and J lost 3, with 14 bases in between. Germline assignment: CDR1 SGHDT and CDR2 YYEEEE. The CDR3 DNA is TGTGCCAGCAGCTTACGTACCGGGAGATCTAATGAAAAACTGTTTTTT. Amino acids: CASSLRTGRSNEKLFF.

This clone appeared a single time. The chain links TRBV6-5 to TRBJ1-1; perhaps TRBD1 as D (5 bases). The germline V gene has CDR1 MNHEY and CDR2 SVGAGI. The CDR3 is 13 amino acids. V shed 6 bases and J shed 4 bases, with 12 bases lying between them. The CDR3 region is CASSSRVRTEAFF. The CDR3 region has the DNA TGTGCCAGCAGCTCCAGGGTGCGCACTGAAGCTTTCTTT.

This clone was observed a few times. J is TRBJ1-4 and V is TRBV5-1; a possible D gene is TRBD1 (6 bases). Deletions cut 4 bases from V and 7 bases from J, with 20 bases between. Per the germline V gene, CDR1 is SGHRS and CDR2 is YFSETQ. The CDR3 totals 16 residues. CDR3 DNA: TGCGCCAGCAGCCTCAATTGGGGGGCCGGTGGTGAAAAACTGTTTTTT. Encoded protein: CASSLNWGAGGEKLFF.

This chain joins TRBV10-3 and TRBJ2-1; TRBD1 matches at 8 bases. Losses at the gene ends were 0 bases for V and 7 bases for J; bases not matched to a gene: 5. The CDR3 consists of 15 residues. The germline CDR1 and CDR2 sequences are ENHRY and SYGVKD. The CDR3, as DNA: TGTGCCATCAGTGAGTCAGGACAGGGCCGTAATGAGCAGTTCTTC. Residues: CAISESGQGRNEQFF.

The chain carries TRBV6-6 and TRBJ1-1; D perhaps matches TRBD1 (6 bases). CDR3 length: 13 amino acids. Germline assignment: CDR1 MNHNY and CDR2 SVGAGI (reference sequence). The V gene lost 2 bases and the J gene lost 8 bases, with 12 bases spanning the gap. In nucleotides, the CDR3 is TGTGCCAGCAGTTACGCTGGGGGCCTGGAAGCTTTCTTT. Protein product: CASSYAGGLEAFF.

The rearrangement joins TRBV29-1 to TRBJ1-4; D possibly corresponds to TRBD1 (5 bases). Trimming stripped 2 bases from V and 8 bases from J, with 12 bases between. The germline V gene encodes CDR1 SQVTM and CDR2 ANQGSEA. The CDR3 is 13 residues long. Here the CDR3 reads CSVERLGGEKLFF. CDR3 coding DNA: TGCAGCGTTGAACGGTTGGGGGGGGAAAAACTGTTTTTT.

V is TRBV6-1 and J is TRBJ1-1; D is undetermined. The CDR3 is 15 residues long. Per germline, CDR1 MNHNS and CDR2 SASEGT. Trimming shortened V by 6 bases and J by 6 bases, and 20 bases separated the two germline ends. CDR3 nucleotide sequence: TGTGCCAGCAGGCTGTCCCCAGCGGGGTGGCCTGAAGCTTTCTTT. Amino acid sequence: CASRLSPAGWPEAFF.

This clone has only one observation. The V call is TRBV5-1, the J call TRBJ1-2, with D uncertain. Germline V gene lookup returns CDR1 SGHRS and CDR2 YFSETQ. This CDR3 is built from 14 residues. V shed 0 bases and J shed 5 bases, with 11 bases lying between them. The CDR3 sequence: CASSLASTAYGYTF. The CDR3 DNA is TGCGCCAGCAGCTTGGCCAGCACTGCGTATGGCTACACCTTC.

The V call is TRBV11-1, the J call TRBJ2-3; D gene uncertain. The CDR3 consists of 14 residues. Germline CDR1 SGHAT, CDR2 FQDESV (reference sequence). Trimming cost V 3 bases and J 0 bases, with 7 bases left between them. This CDR3 reads CASSFTASTDTQYF. The CDR3, as DNA: TGTGCCAGCAGCTTTACAGCTAGCACAGATACGCAGTATTTT.

The V call is TRBV7-3, the J call TRBJ2-7; 11 nucleotides match TRBD1. The length of the CDR3 is 14 residues. Germline assignment: CDR1 SGHTA and CDR2 FQGTGA. The junction had 1 base not matched to a gene; V was cut back by 2 bases and J by 4 bases. The CDR3 protein is CASSLGQGAYEQYF. The CDR3 DNA reads as TGTGCCAGCAGCTTAGGACAGGGGGCTTACGAGCAGTACTTC.

The chain couples TRBV29-1 to TRBJ2-1; D perhaps matches TRBD1 (6 bases). CDR3 length equals 14 residues. Germline CDR1 is SQVTM and CDR2 is ANQGSEA. V was pared by 4 bases and J by 1 base, with 11 bases between. The CDR3: CSVALRGSYNEQFF. In DNA form, the CDR3 reads TGCAGCGTTGCCCTCAGGGGTTCCTACAATGAGCAGTTCTTC.

This chain links TRBV28 with TRBJ2-7; D unresolved. Germline V gene sequence: CDR1 MDHEN, CDR2 SYDVKM. V dropped 5 bases and J dropped 2 bases, with 13 bases sitting between them. The CDR3 is made up of 14 amino acids. The CDR3 DNA reads as TGTGCCAGCAGTCGGGTGGGCGCCACCTACGAGCAGTACTTC. This gives the protein CASSRVGATYEQYF. The variable domain in full, completed from reference TRBV28 and TRBJ2-7, reads DVKVTQSSRYLVKRTGEKVFLECVQDMDHENMFWYRQDPGLGLRLIYFSYDVKMKEKGDIPEGYSVSREKKERFSLILESASTNQTSMYLCASSRVGATYEQYFGPGTRLTVT.

The chain employs TRBV29-1 and TRBJ2-1, with D uncertain. This CDR3 is 14 amino acids long. Germline V gene lookup returns CDR1 SQVTM and CDR2 ANQGSEA. V was cut by 5 bases and J by 0 bases, with 11 bases left in between. CDR3 amino acids: CSVWIPSSYNEQFF. The CDR3 region has the DNA TGCAGCGTTTGGATTCCGAGCTCCTACAATGAGCAGTTCTTC.

The table lists this clone with a count of one. The chain couples TRBV11-3 to TRBJ2-7; D gene uncertain. Germline V gives CDR1 SGHNT, CDR2 YENEEA. The CDR3 contains 14 residues. Trimming removed 0 bases at V and 0 bases at J, with 6 bases between. CDR3 nucleotide sequence: TGTGCCAGCAGCTTAGACGAAAGCTCCTACGAGCAGTACTTC. It encodes CASSLDESSYEQYF.

The genes are TRBV27 and TRBJ2-3; no clear D. V was shortened by 0 bases and J by 2 bases, with 12 bases between the two germline ends. The CDR3 sequence is 16 residues long. Germline V gives CDR1 MNHEY, CDR2 SMNVEV (reference sequence). CDR3 coding DNA: TGTGCCAGCAGTTTATCGGCCTCAACTTTCACAGATACGCAGTATTTT. It specifies CASSLSASTFTDTQYF.

This clone appeared a few times. CDR3 region: CASSALHPTNTEAFF. DNA of the CDR3: TGTGCCAGCAGCGCCTTACACCCAACGAACACTGAAGCTTTCTTT. The V and J genes are TRBV9 and TRBJ1-1, with D uncertain. V lost 3 bases and J 1 base, leaving 13 bases between the germline ends. CDR1 and CDR2 (germline): SGDLS, YYNGEE. There are 15 residues in the CDR3.

This clone has only one observation. Distinct nucleotide sequences in the sample also encode this CDR3. V gene TRBV30 combines with J gene TRBJ2-5; 9 positions agree with TRBD2. The V gene end was trimmed by 0 bases and the J gene end by 11 bases; junction bases not matched to a gene: 10. The CDR3 spans 14 residues. Germline CDR1 GTSNPN, CDR2 SVGIG (reference sequence). The CDR3 here is CAWSVGTSSYEQYF. Written as DNA, the CDR3 is TGTGCCTGGAGTGTGGGGACTAGCTCGTATGAGCAGTACTTC.

Details on this clone: Other DNA sequences in this sample translate to the same CDR3. CDR3 residues: CASSIWGSYNEQFF. DNA of the CDR3: TGTGCCAGTAGTATTTGGGGCTCCTACAATGAGCAGTTCTTC. The rearrangement links TRBV19 to TRBJ2-1; D uncertain. The V end lost 3 bases, the J end lost 0 bases, and 6 bases lay between the germline ends. The CDR3 totals 14 residues. CDR1 and CDR2 (germline): LNHDA, SQIVND (reference sequence).

The chain couples TRBV15 to TRBJ2-3; D assignment may be TRBD1 or TRBD2 (5 bases each). CDR1 is LNHNV, CDR2 YYDKDF, per germline (reference sequence). CDR3 length: 15 amino acids. Trimming took 5 bases from V and 4 from J, leaving 16 bases between them. CDR3 in amino acids: CATSVAGTHADTQYF. The CDR3 bases are TGTGCCACCAGCGTGGCCGGGACCCACGCAGATACGCAGTATTTT.

The V gene is TRBV7-9, the J gene TRBJ1-4; D call uncertain. CDR1 and CDR2 (germline): SEHNR, FQNEAQ (reference sequence). With 4 bases removed from V and 8 bases from J, the gap between germline ends came to 11 bases. The CDR3 has 13 amino acids. Here the CDR3 DNA reads TGTGCCAGCAGCTCATTGTTCGGGGAAAAACTGTTTTTT. Protein product: CASSSLFGEKLFF.

CDR3 nucleotides: TGTGCCAGCAGCCAAGATTGGGACGCTCTCTACGAGCAGTACTTC. Translation gives CASSQDWDALYEQYF. The rearrangement joins TRBV4-2 to TRBJ2-5; either TRBD1 or TRBD2 may fit D (5 bases each). Matching the DNA end better, TRBJ2-7 makes the J call doubtful. The CDR3 has 15 amino acids. From germline, CDR1 is LGHNA and CDR2 YNFKEQ.

V gene TRBV28 combines with J gene TRBJ1-1, with D possibly TRBD1 on 5 matching bases. This CDR3 is built from 13 residues. With 3 bases removed from V and 6 bases from J, the gap between germline ends came to 11 bases. Germline values: CDR1 MDHEN, CDR2 SYDVKM. The DNA of the CDR3 is TGTGCCAGCAGTTTTTGGGGGTACGCTGAAGCTTTCTTT. This sequence encodes CASSFWGYAEAFF.

The chain couples TRBV14 to TRBJ1-2; D is perhaps TRBD1 (5 bases). This CDR3 comprises 15 residues. V shed 2 bases and J shed 2 bases, with 12 bases lying between them. Germline lookup yields CDR1 SGHDN and CDR2 FVKESK. The CDR3 DNA reads as TGTGCCAGCAGCCAACCAGGGACGGGAAACTATGGCTACACCTTC. It codes for CASSQPGTGNYGYTF.

In DNA, the CDR3 is TGTGCCAGCAGCAGAGGGACGGGGAACACTGAAGCTTTCTTT. This gives the protein CASSRGTGNTEAFF. The V and J genes are TRBV21-1 and TRBJ1-1. TRBV21-1 is tagged as a pseudogene. The CDR3 contains 14 residues.

V usage is TRBV4-2 and J usage is TRBJ2-5; TRBD2 aligns across 12 bases. Germline V gene sequence: CDR1 LGHNA, CDR2 YNFKEQ. This CDR3 is 15 amino acids long. The trim removed 4 bases at V and 4 bases at J, leaving 4 bases unmatched. CDR3 protein: CASSPRTSGVETQYF. The CDR3 coding sequence is TGTGCCAGCAGCCCCAGGACTAGCGGGGTAGAGACCCAGTACTTC.

Concerning this clone: The sample holds other DNA sequences that translate to the same CDR3. The chain joins TRBV5-1 to TRBJ2-1, with TRBD2 matching over 7 bases. V shed 2 bases and J 0 bases; nucleotides not matched to a gene: 2. In germline, CDR1 is SGHRS, CDR2 YFSETQ. The CDR3 is 15 amino acids. The CDR3 loop is CASSFGGSSYNEQFF. The CDR3, as DNA: TGCGCCAGCAGCTTCGGGGGGAGCTCCTACAATGAGCAGTTCTTC.